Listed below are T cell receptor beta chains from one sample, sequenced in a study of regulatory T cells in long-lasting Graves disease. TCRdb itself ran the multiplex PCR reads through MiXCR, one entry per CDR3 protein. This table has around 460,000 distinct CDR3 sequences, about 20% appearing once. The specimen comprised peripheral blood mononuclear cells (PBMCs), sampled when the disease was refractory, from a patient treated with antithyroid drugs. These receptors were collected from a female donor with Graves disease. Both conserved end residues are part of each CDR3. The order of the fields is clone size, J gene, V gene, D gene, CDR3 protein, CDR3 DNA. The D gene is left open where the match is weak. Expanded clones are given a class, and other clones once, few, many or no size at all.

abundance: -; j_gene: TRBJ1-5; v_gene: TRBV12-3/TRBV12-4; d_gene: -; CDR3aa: CASSFWQGSNRPQHF; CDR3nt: TGTGCCAGCAGTTTTTGGCAGGGAAGCAATCGGCCCCAGCATTTT
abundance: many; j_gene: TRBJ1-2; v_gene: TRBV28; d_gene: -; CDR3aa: CASSLSPTTYGYTF; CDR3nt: TGTGCCAGCAGTTTATCCCCCACAACTTATGGCTACACCTTC
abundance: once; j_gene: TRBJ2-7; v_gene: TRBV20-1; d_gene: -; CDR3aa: CSAPDYSSGDEQYF; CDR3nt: TGCAGTGCTCCAGACTATTCCTCAGGGGACGAGCAGTACTTC
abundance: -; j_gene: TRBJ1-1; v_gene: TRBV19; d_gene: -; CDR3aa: CASSIWQGKEAFF; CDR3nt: TGTGCCAGTAGTATCTGGCAGGGGAAGGAAGCTTTCTTT
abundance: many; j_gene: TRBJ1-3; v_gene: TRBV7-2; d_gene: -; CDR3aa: CASSLESGNTIYF; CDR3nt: TGTGCCAGCAGCTTAGAGTCTGGAAACACCATATATTTT
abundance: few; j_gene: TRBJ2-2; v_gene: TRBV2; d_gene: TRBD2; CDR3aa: CASSEGFAAGGPSGELFF; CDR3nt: TGTGCCAGCAGTGAAGGCTTCGCAGCGGGAGGGCCTAGTGGGGAGCTGTTTTTT
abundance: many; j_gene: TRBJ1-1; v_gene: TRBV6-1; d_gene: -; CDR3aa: CASSEEWGGEAFF; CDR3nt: TGTGCCAGCAGTGAAGAATGGGGTGGGGAAGCTTTCTTT
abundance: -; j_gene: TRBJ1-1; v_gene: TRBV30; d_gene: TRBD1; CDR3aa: CAWGTGGTEAFF; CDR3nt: TGTGCCTGGGGCACAGGGGGCACTGAAGCTTTCTTT
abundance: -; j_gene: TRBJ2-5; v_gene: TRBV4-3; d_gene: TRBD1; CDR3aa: CASSPSGTEAETQYF; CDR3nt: TGCGCCAGCAGCCCATCCGGGACAGAGGCAGAGACCCAGTACTTC
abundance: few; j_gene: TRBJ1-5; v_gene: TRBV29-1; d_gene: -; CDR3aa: CSVEVGGRNQPQHF; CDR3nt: TGCAGCGTTGAGGTAGGGGGTCGCAATCAGCCCCAGCATTTT
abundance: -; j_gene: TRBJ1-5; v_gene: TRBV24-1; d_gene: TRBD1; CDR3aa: CATSAGQGGERPQHF; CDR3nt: TGTGCCACCAGCGCGGGACAGGGGGGAGAACGGCCCCAGCATTTT
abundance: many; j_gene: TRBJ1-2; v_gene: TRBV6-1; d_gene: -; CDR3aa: CASAEFGSSGGYTF; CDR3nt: TGTGCCAGCGCCGAGTTTGGGAGCTCTGGAGGCTACACCTTC
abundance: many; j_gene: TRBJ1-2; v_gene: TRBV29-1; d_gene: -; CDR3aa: CSVERRGGYTF; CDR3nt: TGCAGCGTTGAACGCCGGGGAGGCTACACCTTC
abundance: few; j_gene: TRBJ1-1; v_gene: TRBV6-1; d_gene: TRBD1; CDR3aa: CASSSDRGGTWREAFF; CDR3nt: TGTGCCAGCAGCTCGGACAGGGGAGGAACCTGGAGAGAAGCTTTCTTT
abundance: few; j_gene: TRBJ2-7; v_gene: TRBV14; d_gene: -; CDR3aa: CASSQEGLYEQYF; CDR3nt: TGTGCCAGCAGCCAAGAGGGGCTCTACGAGCAGTACTTC
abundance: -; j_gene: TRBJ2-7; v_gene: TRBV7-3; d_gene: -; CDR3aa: CARPKGTCEQYF; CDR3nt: TGTGCCAGGCCCAAGGGGACCTGCGAGCAGTACTTC
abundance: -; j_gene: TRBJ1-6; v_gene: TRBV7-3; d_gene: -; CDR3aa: CAIIVWSPLHF; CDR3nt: TGTGCCATTATCGTATGGTCACCCCTCCACTTT
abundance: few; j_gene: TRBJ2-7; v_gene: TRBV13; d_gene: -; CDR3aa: CASSLAETEQYF; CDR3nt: TGTGCCAGCAGCTTAGCGGAGACCGAGCAGTACTTC
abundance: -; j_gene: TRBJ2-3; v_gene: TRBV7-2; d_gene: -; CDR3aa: CASSPLPGRGSDTQYF; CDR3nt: TGTGCCAGCAGCCCGCTACCGGGTCGGGGGTCAGATACGCAGTATTTT
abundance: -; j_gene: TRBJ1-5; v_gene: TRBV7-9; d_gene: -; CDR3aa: CASSPLDEGYNQPQHF; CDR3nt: TGTGCCAGCAGCCCACTGGATGAAGGGTACAATCAGCCCCAGCATTTT
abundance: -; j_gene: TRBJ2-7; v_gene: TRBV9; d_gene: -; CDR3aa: CASSAGTPTYEQYF; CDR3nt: TGTGCCAGCAGCGCCGGGACACCTACCTACGAGCAGTACTTC
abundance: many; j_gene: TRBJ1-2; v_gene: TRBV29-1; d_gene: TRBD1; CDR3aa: CSVRRGLDYASGYTF; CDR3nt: TGCAGCGTTAGAAGGGGGCTTGACTACGCTAGTGGCTACACCTTC
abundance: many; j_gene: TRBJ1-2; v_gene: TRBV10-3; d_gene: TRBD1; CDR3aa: CAITRTGDNGYTF; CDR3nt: TGTGCCATCACCCGGACAGGGGATAATGGCTACACCTTC
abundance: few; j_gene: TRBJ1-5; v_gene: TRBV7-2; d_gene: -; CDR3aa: CASSLAAYSNQPQHF; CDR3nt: TGTGCCAGCAGCTTAGCGGCGTATAGCAATCAGCCCCAGCATTTT
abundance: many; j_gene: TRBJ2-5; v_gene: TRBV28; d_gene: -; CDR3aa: CASSSFYGETQYF; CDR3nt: TGTGCCAGCAGCTCTTTTTACGGGGAGACCCAGTACTTC
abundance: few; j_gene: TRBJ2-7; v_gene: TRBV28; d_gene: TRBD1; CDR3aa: CASSSWDRAGYEQYF; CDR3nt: TGTGCCAGCAGTTCCTGGGACAGGGCGGGCTACGAGCAGTACTTC
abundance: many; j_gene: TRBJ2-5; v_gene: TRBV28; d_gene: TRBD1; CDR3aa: CASSWTTGTGPLEETQYF; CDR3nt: TGTGCCAGCAGTTGGACTACCGGGACAGGGCCACTAGAGGAGACCCAGTACTTC
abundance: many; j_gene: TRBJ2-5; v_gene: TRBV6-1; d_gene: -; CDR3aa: CASSEVVGRGETQYF; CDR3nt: TGTGCCAGCAGTGAAGTAGTGGGGCGGGGAGAGACCCAGTACTTC
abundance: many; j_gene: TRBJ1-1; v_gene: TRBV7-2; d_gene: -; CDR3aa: CASSLDRTNTEAFF; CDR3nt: TGTGCCAGCAGCCTAGACAGGACGAATACTGAAGCTTTCTTT
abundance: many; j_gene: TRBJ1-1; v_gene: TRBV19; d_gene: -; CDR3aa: CASSISVNTEAFF; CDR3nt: TGTGCCAGTAGTATATCCGTAAACACTGAAGCTTTCTTT